The clone carrying this T cell receptor (beta chain) was counted once. V was pared by 1 base and J by 0 bases, with 6 bases of the junction left unmatched. Germline CDR1 and CDR2: LNHDA and SQIVND (reference sequence). The CDR3 loop spans 17 amino acids. This sample was taken from a study of graft-versus-host responses after intestinal transplantation. Study observations and caveats: The study found high graft-versus-host to host-versus-graft clonal ratios in allografts of patients with graft-donor T cell macrochimerism.

Sequencing was performed with immunoSEQ multiplex PCR; in TCRdb, only in-frame clones are kept and a portion is missing. Of 20,000 to 25,000 clones in the sample, around 54% were seen once. This receptor was identified in a human patient who received an intestinal transplant. The sequencing used alloreactive CD4+ T cells from a mixed lymphocyte reaction culture, collected before intestinal transplant. Stated subset: CFSE-low proliferating T cells sorted from roughly six-day pre-transplant mixed lymphocyte reaction (GvH or HvG direction). The chain joins TRBV19 to TRBJ2-1; 7 positions agree with TRBD2. This CDR3 is CASSIAAGDFSYNEQFF. CDR3 nucleotide sequence: TGTGCCAGTAGTATAGCGGCGGGGGATTTCTCCTACAATGAGCAGTTCTTC.